This T cell receptor (beta chain) was obtained from a study of T cells after yellow fever vaccination. Study at large: Fractions with few cells were prepared using SMART-Seq v4 Ultra Low Input. Study-wide results and caveats: Weaker overall was a secondary response that nonetheless peaked faster, on day 5 versus 15. Post-booster repertoires again held most primary-vaccination clones (roughly 95% CD4, 85% to 90% CD8).

Germline loops: CDR1 SGHNT, CDR2 YENEEA. Trimming shortened V by 3 bases and J by 5 bases, and 10 bases separated the two germline ends. The CDR3 covers 13 residues. There are many counts of this clonotype. The antigen is unknown. UMIs were added to TCR cDNA along with a universal primer site when it was made by 5'RACE template switching. Each CDR3 protein is one row after TCRdb ran MiXCR on the 5' RACE reads. The table has some 130,000 distinct CDR3 sequences, about 6.9% seen once. The rearrangement links TRBV11-3 to TRBJ2-5; tentative D call: TRBD1 (6 bases). Sequenced here: CD4+ T cells sorted from PBMCs, sampled 10 days after the yellow fever booster vaccination. The receptor was derived from a man aged 25 to 40 who received the YFV17D yellow fever vaccine. The CDR3 spells CASSFRGWETQYF. The CDR3 nucleotides read TGTGCCAGCAGCTTCAGGGGTTGGGAGACCCAGTACTTC.